The 28 T cell receptor beta chains in this list originate from one sample, sequenced in a study of Ad26.COV2.S vaccination and SARS-CoV-2 variants. The treatment denotes: 19 received Ad26.COV2.S at low or high dose, single or two shots; 5 received placebo; per-sample allocation not given. The samples date from day 63 after the first vaccine or placebo injection. Sequencing used immunoSEQ multiplex PCR; TCRdb keeps in-frame clones, though not all of them. The sample lists 500,000 or so clones, about 83% occurring once. The sample was peripheral blood, taken in a trial of Ad26.COV2.S vaccine versus placebo. The receptors were gathered from a person aged 18 to 65 who received the Ad26.COV2.S COVID-19 vaccine or a placebo.

This chain joins TRBV4-3 and TRBJ1-4; no firm D call. Germline V lookup: CDR1 LGHNA, CDR2 YSLEER. Between the trimmed V and J ends, which lost 1 base and 7 bases, there was a span of 10 bases. The length of the CDR3 is 14 residues. The chain's CDR3 is CASSQVPRVEKLFF. CDR3 sequence (DNA): TGCGCCAGCAGCCAAGTACCTAGGGTTGAAAAACTGTTTTTT.

This clone has just one count. The chain combines TRBV7-2 with TRBJ2-3; 11 nucleotides agree with TRBD2. CDR3 length equals 16 residues. CDR1 is SGHTA, CDR2 FQGNSA, per germline. J gave up 4 bases and V 4 bases, and 7 bases lay outside the gene matches. CDR3 bases: TGTGCCAGCAGCTCAAGGACTAGCGGGCATCCAGATACGCAGTATTTT. Its translation is CASSSRTSGHPDTQYF.

V and J are TRBV6-1 and TRBJ1-1; D not certain. This CDR3 has 14 residues. The V and J ends lost 3 bases and 0 bases respectively, with 8 bases between them. Germline lookup yields CDR1 MNHNS and CDR2 SASEGT. CDR3 region: CASSEQAMNTEAFF. CDR3 sequence (DNA): TGTGCCAGCAGTGAGCAGGCGATGAACACTGAAGCTTTCTTT.

The chain couples TRBV28 to TRBJ2-4, with a weak D call TRBD1 (5 bases). In germline, CDR1 is MDHEN, CDR2 SYDVKM. The length of the CDR3 is 17 residues. With 5 bases removed from V and 0 bases from J, the gap between germline ends came to 17 bases. The CDR3 region has the DNA TGTGCCAGCAGTCCTACGAGGAACAGGCTAGCCAAAAACATTCAGTACTTC. The encoded protein is CASSPTRNRLAKNIQYF.

The rearrangement links TRBV12-3 or TRBV12-4 to TRBJ1-2; the D is unclear. Trimming left V 10 bases short and J 6 bases short, with 12 bases between. This CDR3 has 11 amino acids. The chain's CDR3 is CATNGVDGYTF. Written as DNA, the CDR3 is TGTGCCACCAACGGGGTGGATGGCTACACCTTC.

This chain links TRBV20-1 with TRBJ1-4; D is unclear. CDR3 size: 13 residues. CDR1 is DFQATT, CDR2 SNEGSKA, per germline (reference sequence). V lost 3 bases and J 0 bases, leaving 5 bases between the germline ends. Written as DNA, the CDR3 is TGCAGTGCTAGTGAGACAACTAATGAAAAACTGTTTTTT. Amino acids: CSASETTNEKLFF.

Many counts were recorded for this clone. This chain connects TRBV14 to TRBJ1-2; possible D gene TRBD1, 6 bases. Trimming shortened V by 3 bases and J by 4 bases, and 12 bases separated the two germline ends. The CDR3 extends over 14 amino acids. Per the germline V gene, CDR1 is SGHDN and CDR2 is FVKESK. The CDR3 DNA sequence: TGTGCCAGCAGCCAGAACAGGGATGGCTATGGCTACACCTTC. Its translation: CASSQNRDGYGYTF.

This chain joins TRBV19 and TRBJ1-2, with unresolved D. With 8 bases removed from V and 6 bases from J, the gap between germline ends came to 13 bases. Germline values: CDR1 LNHDA, CDR2 SQIVND (reference sequence). CDR3 length equals 12 residues. The DNA of the CDR3 is TGTGCCAGTTCCGGACGGAGAGATGGCTACACCTTC. Translated: CASSGRRDGYTF.

The rearrangement links TRBV29-1 to TRBJ1-5, with D possibly being TRBD1 (5 bases). The CDR3 totals 15 residues. Germline V CDR1 and CDR2: SQVTM, ANQGSEA. V lost 7 bases to trimming and J lost 4 bases, with 20 bases between them. The chain's CDR3 is CSARVGEGENQPQHF. In nucleotides, the CDR3 is TGCAGCGCCAGAGTGGGGGAAGGTGAAAATCAGCCCCAGCATTTT. The variable domain in full, completed from reference TRBV29-1 and TRBJ1-5, reads SAVISQKPSRDICQRGTSLTIQCQVDSQVTMMFWYRQQPGQSLTLIATANQGSEATYESGFVIDKFPISRPNLTFSTLTVSNMSPEDSSIYLCSARVGEGENQPQHFGDGTRLSIL.

This chain joins TRBV2 and TRBJ2-7; D call uncertain. The germline V and J ends were trimmed by 5 bases and 0 bases, with 14 bases remaining between them. CDR1 SNHLY and CDR2 FYNNEI come from the germline V gene. The length of the CDR3 is 15 residues. CDR3 loop: CASSSITLTSYEQYF. CDR3 DNA: TGTGCCAGCAGTTCTATCACCTTAACCTCCTACGAGCAGTACTTC. The variable domain in full, with the rest retrieved from reference TRBV2 and TRBJ2-7, is EPEVTQTPSHQVTQMGQEVILRCVPISNHLYFYWYRQILGQKVEFLVSFYNNEISEKSEIFDDQFSVERPDGSNFTLKIRSTKLEDSAMYFCASSSITLTSYEQYFGPGTRLTVT.

This chain uses TRBV20-1 with TRBJ2-4; a possible D gene is TRBD2 (6 bases). This CDR3 contains 16 residues. V lost 3 bases to trimming and J lost 0 bases, with 15 bases between them. Germline V gives CDR1 DFQATT, CDR2 SNEGSKA (reference sequence). In DNA form, the CDR3 reads TGCAGTGCTAGTGCCGGGGGTAACCTAGCCAAAAACATTCAGTACTTC. Encoded protein: CSASAGGNLAKNIQYF.

A single count supports this clone. This sequence joins TRBV2 and TRBJ1-1; D not certain. Germline loops: CDR1 SNHLY, CDR2 FYNNEI. The CDR3 has 14 amino acids. The V gene lost 10 bases and the J gene lost 0 bases, with 15 bases spanning the gap. The CDR3 region is CATGKEELNTEAFF. As DNA, the CDR3 is TGTGCCACGGGGAAGGAGGAACTGAACACTGAAGCTTTCTTT.

A remark on this clone: The same CDR3 also results from other DNA sequences found in this sample. The rearrangement uses TRBV12-3 or TRBV12-4 and TRBJ1-4; D is uncertain. The CDR3 is 11 residues long. V gave up 2 bases and J gave up 5 bases, with 0 bases separating them. Here the CDR3 DNA reads TGTGCCAGCAGTTTAAATGAAAAACTGTTTTTT. It translates to CASSLNEKLFF.

The rearrangement uses TRBV10-3 and TRBJ1-2; 11 bases map to TRBD1. Losses at the gene ends were 6 bases for V and 5 bases for J; bases not matched to a gene: 2. Germline V gives CDR1 ENHRY, CDR2 SYGVKD. There are 13 residues in the CDR3. CDR3 residues: CAISRDRGYGYTF. CDR3 DNA sequence: TGTGCCATCAGCAGGGACAGGGGGTATGGCTACACCTTC.

The CDR3 nucleotides are TGTGCCAGCAGCCCGGGACGTCACAATGAGCAGTTCTTC. Protein sequence: CASSPGRHNEQFF. The chain is built from TRBV13 and TRBJ2-1; TRBD1 or TRBD2 may be the D gene (5 bases each). Trimming stripped 5 bases from V and 5 bases from J, with 10 bases between. From germline, CDR1 is PRHDT and CDR2 FYEKMQ (reference sequence). This CDR3 is built from 13 residues.

This chain connects TRBV5-4 to TRBJ2-5, with D perhaps matching TRBD1 (5 bases). V was pared by 3 bases and J by 9 bases, with 12 bases between. Germline V lookup: CDR1 SGHNT, CDR2 YYREEE (reference sequence). This CDR3 is built from 12 residues. The CDR3 reads CASSSPLGAQYF. The CDR3 DNA sequence: TGTGCCAGCAGCTCGCCCCTAGGGGCCCAGTACTTC.

J is TRBJ1-1 and V is TRBV2; 7 bases align to TRBD1. Germline trimming cut 6 bases from V and 4 bases from J; bases unmatched to any gene: 11. The CDR3 runs to 15 residues. Germline-derived CDR1 and CDR2 are SNHLY and FYNNEI. The CDR3 region is CASRDQGGRSTEAFF. The CDR3 DNA reads as TGTGCCAGCAGGGATCAGGGGGGTAGGTCCACTGAAGCTTTCTTT.

V and J are TRBV30 and TRBJ1-1; D is uncertain. Germline assignment: CDR1 GTSNPN and CDR2 SVGIG (reference sequence). The V and J ends lost 2 bases and 3 bases respectively, with 7 bases between them. CDR3 size: 12 residues. DNA for the CDR3: TGTGCCTGGAGTCCCCGCGACACTGAAGCTTTCTTT. Amino acids: CAWSPRDTEAFF.

In this sample, this clone turned up a few times. The chain uses TRBV24-1 and TRBJ1-5, with D possibly matching TRBD1 (5 bases). V was clipped by 5 bases and J by 2 bases, with 9 bases between them. The CDR3 is made up of 14 amino acids. CDR1 and CDR2 (germline): KGHDR, SFDVKD. This CDR3 reads CATSAGKGNQPQHF. The DNA for the CDR3 is TGTGCCACCAGTGCAGGGAAGGGCAATCAGCCCCAGCATTTT.

This clone appeared a few times. The genes are TRBV2 and TRBJ2-7; D call uncertain. From germline, CDR1 is SNHLY and CDR2 FYNNEI. The CDR3 consists of 16 residues. V lost 2 bases to trimming and J lost 1 base, with 15 bases between them. CDR3 residues: CASSERRSGVSYEQYF. CDR3 coding DNA: TGTGCCAGCAGTGAACGCAGGTCTGGGGTTTCCTACGAGCAGTACTTC. The whole variable domain, filled in from reference TRBV2 and TRBJ2-7, reads EPEVTQTPSHQVTQMGQEVILRCVPISNHLYFYWYRQILGQKVEFLVSFYNNEISEKSEIFDDQFSVERPDGSNFTLKIRSTKLEDSAMYFCASSERRSGVSYEQYFGPGTRLTVT.

The V and J genes are TRBV7-2 and TRBJ2-1; D gene ambiguous. The V end was cut by 5 bases, the J end by 8 bases, with 13 bases between. Germline CDR1 reads SGHTA; CDR2 reads FQGNSA. There are 13 residues in the CDR3. CDR3 sequence: CASSHRLDHEQFF. In DNA form, the CDR3 reads TGTGCCAGCAGCCACCGTTTGGACCATGAGCAGTTCTTC.

This clone was found once. The CDR3 spells CASRGDGETQYF. The CDR3 bases are TGTGCCAGCAGGGGGGACGGAGAGACCCAGTACTTC. The chain carries TRBV12-3 or TRBV12-4 and TRBJ2-5; D is perhaps TRBD1 or TRBD2 (5 bases each). V was clipped by 6 bases and J by 4 bases, with 9 bases between them. The CDR3 length is 12 residues.

J is TRBJ1-1 and V is TRBV25-1; 10 nucleotides align to TRBD1. Germline V gene sequence: CDR1 MGHDK, CDR2 SYGVNS. The CDR3 covers 14 residues. V dropped 7 bases and J dropped 1; count of bases not matched to a gene: 3. CDR3 in DNA: TGTGCCAGCACCGGGACAGGGGCGAACACTGAAGCTTTCTTT. Its translation: CASTGTGANTEAFF.

The genes are TRBV19 and TRBJ1-1; D call uncertain. The V end lost 6 bases, the J end lost 2 bases, and 10 bases lay between the germline ends. CDR3 length equals 13 residues. Germline CDR1 LNHDA, CDR2 SQIVND (reference sequence). The CDR3: CASRPEGNTEAFF. CDR3 nucleotides: TGTGCCAGTAGGCCAGAAGGAAACACTGAAGCTTTCTTT.

The chain links TRBV3-1 (or the pseudogene TRBV3-2) to TRBJ2-2; TRBD2 agrees at 8 bases. The CDR3 spans 16 residues. V trimming: 4 bases; J trimming: 5 bases; junction bases outside the gene matches: 9. Germline CDR1 and CDR2: LGHDT and YNNKEL (reference sequence). CDR3: CASSRPGLGGTGELFF. CDR3 in DNA: TGTGCCAGCAGCCGACCGGGACTAGGAGGGACCGGGGAGCTGTTTTTT.

J is TRBJ2-5 and V is TRBV7-9, with D unclear. V shed 2 bases and J shed 2 bases, with 12 bases lying between them. Per germline, CDR1 SEHNR and CDR2 FQNEAQ (reference sequence). This CDR3 has 15 amino acids. The CDR3 here is CASSLSSTDQETQYF. CDR3 nucleotide sequence: TGTGCCAGCAGCTTATCGTCAACTGATCAAGAGACCCAGTACTTC.

The chain uses TRBV7-2 and TRBJ2-2; no firm D call. The V gene lost 0 bases and the J gene lost 6 bases, with 8 bases spanning the gap. The germline V gene encodes CDR1 SGHTA and CDR2 FQGNSA. The CDR3 runs to 14 residues. CDR3 protein: CASSLAPASGELFF. The CDR3 DNA sequence: TGTGCCAGCAGCTTAGCGCCAGCCTCCGGGGAGCTGTTTTTT. Using reference TRBV7-2 and TRBJ2-2 for the parts outside the CDR3, the full variable domain is GAGVSQSPSNKVTEKGKDVELRCDPISGHTALYWYRQSLGQGLEFLIYFQGNSAPDKSGLPSDRFSAERTGGSVSTLTIQRTQQEDSAVYLCASSLAPASGELFFGEGSRLTVL.

The CDR3 DNA sequence: TGTGCCTGGAGTGTAATCGGATACAGCTATGGCTACACCTTC. Translating gives CAWSVIGYSYGYTF. The chain links TRBV30 to TRBJ1-2; D not certain. CDR3 length: 14 amino acids. CDR1 and CDR2 (germline): GTSNPN, SVGIG (reference sequence). The V end lost 0 bases, the J end lost 4 bases, and 12 bases lay between the germline ends.